This T cell receptor (beta chain) came from a study of T cells in Graves' hyperthyroidism and ophthalmopathy. General observations from the study: Ophthalmopathy was told apart from stable hyperthyroidism by a 13 V-J model.

RNA transcripts gave rise to amplified TCR beta CDR3 regions. RT-PCR in the first round (using the HTBI primer set) targeted the TCR CDR3. TCRdb analysed the multiplex PCR reads with MiXCR anew, one entry per CDR3 protein. In the table there are roughly 800,000 distinct CDR3 sequences, 35% to 40% of which are singletons. On this clonotype itself: Its antigen is unknown.

This sequence originates from a man younger than 35 with Graves' hyperthyroidism. The sample consisted of blood.

CDR3 sequence: CASSKAGQPGGYSNQPQHF. The DNA of the CDR3 is TGTGCCAGTAGTAAGGCGGGGCAACCCGGCGGATATAGCAATCAGCCCCAGCATTTT. This chain links TRBV19 with TRBJ1-5; possibly TRBD1 for D (5 bases). Between the trimmed V and J ends, which lost 4 bases and 0 bases, there was a span of 22 bases. The CDR3 is 19 residues long. Germline CDR1 LNHDA, CDR2 SQIVND (reference sequence).